This TCR beta chain was captured by sequencing in a study of cytomegalovirus exposure and HLA in healthy donors. The study, taken as a whole, reports: When a later analysis was performed, an Asian-associated ancestry cluster reportedly had fewer N-insertions than the roughly 700-donor mean. Presence/absence analyses treated sequencing depth as roughly uniform across donors. A list of approximately 160 TCR beta chains associated with cytomegalovirus was given. Association of a missense DCLRE1C variant with TCR beta V- and J-gene trimming was reported in a later analysis.

Primers: 60 Vbeta forward and 13 Jbeta reverse. Measured with immunoSEQ multiplex PCR; TCRdb has only the in-frame clones, and not every one. The sample includes roughly 110,000 clones, 65% to 80% of them seen just once. To note about this clone: Its antigen is unknown.

Germline V gene data show CDR1 as LGHNT and CDR2 as FRNRAP. V shed 4 bases and J 1 base; nucleotides not matched to a gene: 7. This CDR3 has 16 amino acids. Sequenced input: PBMCs. The chain has TRBV12-5 and TRBJ2-5, with 9 bases aligning to TRBD1. The clonotype was recovered from a female donor in good health and CMV-seronegative. Here the CDR3 DNA reads TGTGCTAGTGGTTCCGGGACAGGGCTTTTCCAAGAGACCCAGTACTTC. The encoded protein is CASGSGTGLFQETQYF.